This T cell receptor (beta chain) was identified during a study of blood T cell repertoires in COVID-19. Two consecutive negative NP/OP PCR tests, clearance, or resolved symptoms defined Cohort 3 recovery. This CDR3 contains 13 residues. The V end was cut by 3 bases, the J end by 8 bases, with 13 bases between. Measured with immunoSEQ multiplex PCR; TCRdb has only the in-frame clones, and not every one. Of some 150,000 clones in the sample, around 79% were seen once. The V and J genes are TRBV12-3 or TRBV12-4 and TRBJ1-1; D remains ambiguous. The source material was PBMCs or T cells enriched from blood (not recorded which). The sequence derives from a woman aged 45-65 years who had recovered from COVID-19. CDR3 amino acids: CASSLMAAPEAFF. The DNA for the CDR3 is TGTGCCAGCAGTTTGATGGCGGCACCAGAAGCTTTCTTT.